The T cell receptor (beta chain) under discussion was sequenced for a study of blood T cell repertoires in COVID-19. Trimming removed 6 bases at V and 3 bases at J, with 11 bases between. Germline CDR1 is MNHEY and CDR2 is SVGEGT. This CDR3 is 14 amino acids long. Generated by immunoSEQ multiplex PCR, the TCRdb table keeps only in-frame clones and is missing some. The data hold roughly 150,000 clones, with about four fifths observed a single time. V gene TRBV6-2 or TRBV6-3 combines with J gene TRBJ2-2, with D tentatively TRBD2 (5 bases). Specimen: peripheral blood. This clonotype was obtained from a woman between 55 and 75 years old with COVID-19, enrolled during active disease. The CDR3 DNA follows: TGTGCCAGCAGCCCCCTGCGGGACACCGGGGAGCTGTTTTTT. Translated: CASSPLRDTGELFF.